Listed here are 27 T cell receptor beta chains from one sample, sequenced in a study of radiation and T cells in renal cell carcinoma. Clones were read by immunoSEQ multiplex PCR, and TCRdb kept only the in-frame ones, dropping some. The sample records around 140,000 clones, approximately 87% being singletons. Specified time point: baseline pretreatment blood. Treatment in this sample: 15 Gy SBRT to primary tumor, nephrectomy 4 weeks later. The specimen comprised blood, sampled from a patient whose treatment included radiotherapy and nephrectomy. The source is a woman in her forties or fifties with renal cell carcinoma.

This clone was recorded only once. The chain employs TRBV7-2 and TRBJ2-3, with 9 bases that match TRBD2. Germline V CDR1 and CDR2: SGHTA, FQGNSA. The CDR3 totals 16 residues. The J segment lost 1 base and the V segment lost 3 bases, leaving 5 bases of the junction unmatched. The CDR3 is CASSFGGRAGTDTQYF. CDR3 coding DNA: TGTGCCAGCAGCTTTGGCGGGAGGGCCGGCACAGATACGCAGTATTTT.

V is TRBV5-4 and J is TRBJ1-4; TRBD1 aligns across 10 bases. V lost 4 bases and J lost 4; bases outside the gene matches: 4. Germline V CDR1 and CDR2: SGHNT, YYREEE (reference sequence). The CDR3 sequence is 15 residues long. CDR3 nucleotide sequence: TGTGCCAGCAGCCGAGGGACAGGGGATAATGAAAAACTGTTTTTT. This sequence encodes CASSRGTGDNEKLFF.

CDR3 DNA sequence: TGTGCCAGTAGTTGGGTGCGGGGGGCTAGCACAGATACGCAGTATTTT. Residues: CASSWVRGASTDTQYF. The chain couples TRBV19 to TRBJ2-3; TRBD2 aligns across 8 bases. J gave up 0 bases and V 5 bases, and 7 bases lay outside the gene matches. The CDR3 contains 16 residues. The germline V gene has CDR1 LNHDA and CDR2 SQIVND (reference sequence).

The chain employs TRBV4-1 and TRBJ2-7, with D perhaps TRBD1 (5 bases). V was shortened by 0 bases and J by 3 bases, with 15 bases between the two germline ends. CDR1 is MGHRA and CDR2 is YSYEKL in the germline V gene. The CDR3 loop spans 16 amino acids. Here the CDR3 DNA reads TGCGCCAGCAGCCAAGAAACAGTGGGGCACAGCTACGAGCAGTACTTC. Translating it yields CASSQETVGHSYEQYF.

The CDR3 protein is CASSLDDYRAEQYF. Written as DNA, the CDR3 is TGTGCCAGCAGCTTGGACGACTACCGTGCCGAGCAGTACTTC. J is TRBJ2-7 and V is TRBV7-8; D is perhaps TRBD2 (5 bases). With 3 bases removed from V and 6 bases from J, the gap between germline ends came to 15 bases. Per the germline V gene, CDR1 is SGHVS and CDR2 is FQNEAQ. The CDR3 is 14 residues long.

The V and J genes are TRBV25-1 and TRBJ1-3; tentative D call: TRBD1 (5 bases). V lost 4 bases to trimming and J lost 0 bases, with 19 bases between them. Germline CDR1 and CDR2: MGHDK and SYGVNS. This CDR3 spans 18 amino acids. The CDR3 loop reads CASSGGARAGSSGNTIYF. The CDR3 nucleotides are TGTGCCAGCAGTGGCGGGGCCCGGGCGGGAAGCTCTGGAAACACCATATATTTT.

The chain employs TRBV6-6 and TRBJ1-1; D unclear. The V gene lost 6 bases and the J gene lost 5 bases, with 16 bases spanning the gap. The CDR3 covers 14 residues. From germline, CDR1 is MNHNY and CDR2 SVGAGI (reference sequence). CDR3 sequence: CASSVVAWSTEAFF. DNA for the CDR3: TGTGCCAGCAGCGTCGTGGCCTGGAGTACTGAAGCTTTCTTT.

This clone has only a few counts. The chain has TRBV2 and TRBJ1-5, with D possibly TRBD1 on 5 matching bases. Germline values: CDR1 SNHLY, CDR2 FYNNEI. The CDR3 runs to 14 residues. Trimming pared 6 bases from V and 6 bases from J, leaving 15 bases between. The CDR3 coding sequence is TGTGCCAGCAGAAGACAGTGGGGCTCTCAGCCCCAGCATTTT. Its translation is CASRRQWGSQPQHF.

The chain recombines TRBV6-5 with TRBJ2-3, with D perhaps assigned TRBD1 or TRBD2 (6 bases each). The CDR3 contains 12 residues. V was clipped by 7 bases and J by 6 bases, with 11 bases between them. The V gene's germline CDR1 is MNHEY and CDR2 SVGAGI. CDR3 in amino acids: CASNGGLDTQYF. The CDR3 DNA follows: TGTGCCAGCAATGGGGGGCTGGATACGCAGTATTTT.

There are a few counts of this clone. The V call is TRBV9, the J call TRBJ2-3; 7 nucleotides align to TRBD1. J was trimmed by 3 bases and V by 4 bases; bases with no gene match: 11. CDR1 SGDLS and CDR2 YYNGEE come from the germline V gene. CDR3 length: 16 residues. The CDR3 spells CASSPDEGAFTDTQYF. The DNA for the CDR3 is TGTGCCAGCAGCCCAGACGAGGGGGCGTTTACAGATACGCAGTATTTT.

The CDR3 spells CASSLATSGSSYEQYF. For the CDR3, the DNA is TGCGCCAGCAGCTTGGCCACTAGCGGGAGCTCCTACGAGCAGTACTTC. This chain uses TRBV5-1 with TRBJ2-7, with TRBD2 matching over 11 bases. Germline lookup yields CDR1 SGHRS and CDR2 YFSETQ. With 0 bases clipped from V and 0 bases from J, the junction kept 2 bases outside the gene matches. The CDR3 is 16 residues long.

V usage is TRBV5-3 and J usage is TRBJ1-2; TRBD1 agrees at 7 bases. TRBV5-3 is marked as an open reading frame, function uncertain. V lost 1 base, J lost 2 bases, and 8 bases stayed unmatched. This CDR3 comprises 16 residues. DNA of the CDR3: TGTGCCAGAAGCTTGCCAGGGGGAATGGTGAACTATGGCTACACCTTC. It yields the protein CARSLPGGMVNYGYTF.

V and J are TRBV5-1 and TRBJ2-2, with TRBD1 matching 7 bases. The CDR3 totals 14 residues. J lost 6 bases, V lost 0 bases, and 2 bases had no gene match. Germline CDR1 reads SGHRS; CDR2 reads YFSETQ. CDR3 residues: CASSLGDRAGELFF. Here the CDR3 DNA reads TGCGCCAGCAGCTTGGGAGACAGGGCCGGGGAGCTGTTTTTT.

In its sample, this clone was seen a few times. The chain joins TRBV16 to TRBJ2-7; 9 bases agree with TRBD1. V was clipped by 4 bases and J by 7 bases; unmatched bases: 11. The CDR3 contains 15 residues. Germline V CDR1 and CDR2: KGHSY, FQNENV. CDR3 sequence: CASSPRGQGHVEQYF. The CDR3 DNA reads TGTGCCAGCAGCCCGAGGGGACAGGGTCATGTTGAGCAGTACTTC.

The chain recombines TRBV10-3 with TRBJ2-6; 7 bases line up with TRBD1. The length of the CDR3 is 17 residues. CDR1 and CDR2 (germline): ENHRY, SYGVKD. The trim removed 6 bases at V and 0 bases at J, leaving 8 bases unmatched. The CDR3 sequence is CAISRGQDSSGANVLTF. The CDR3 DNA reads as TGTGCCATCAGCCGAGGACAGGACAGCTCTGGGGCCAACGTCCTGACTTTC.

This clone was seen a single time. The CDR3 spells CASSIDGAPRGYTF. The CDR3, as DNA: TGTGCCAGTAGTATCGACGGGGCCCCAAGGGGCTACACCTTC. The V call is TRBV19, the J call TRBJ1-2, with a weak D call TRBD1 (5 bases). Germline V gives CDR1 LNHDA, CDR2 SQIVND (reference sequence). Trimming took off 3 bases at V and 8 bases at J, with 16 bases between the two ends. This CDR3 is 14 amino acids long. Based on the CDR3 plus reference TRBV19 and TRBJ1-2, the full variable domain is DGGITQSPKYLFRKEGQNVTLSCEQNLNHDAMYWYRQDPGQGLRLIYYSQIVNDFQKGDIAEGYSVSREKKESFPLTVTSAQKNPTAFYLCASSIDGAPRGYTFGSGTRLTVV.

This chain uses TRBV5-4 with TRBJ2-7; TRBD2 is a possible D gene (5 bases). Trimming stripped 4 bases from V and 0 bases from J, with 8 bases between. CDR3 length: 13 residues. The germline V gene encodes CDR1 SGHNT and CDR2 YYREEE (reference sequence). The CDR3 DNA is TGTGCCAGCAGCCACGGGGACTCCTACGAGCAGTACTTC. Translation: CASSHGDSYEQYF.

The J gene is TRBJ2-7, the V gene TRBV4-2, with 9 bases matching TRBD2. Germline V CDR1 and CDR2: LGHNA, YNFKEQ. V shed 0 bases, J shed 2 bases, and the junction held 2 bases outside the gene matches. The CDR3 is 15 amino acids. The CDR3 DNA reads TGTGCCAGCAGCCAAGAAGAGCGGGGGGCCTACGAGCAGTACTTC. It encodes CASSQEERGAYEQYF.

The chain couples TRBV5-4 to TRBJ2-3, with 7 nucleotides matching TRBD2. J lost 5 bases, V lost 4 bases, and 7 bases had no gene match. The CDR3 is made up of 14 amino acids. CDR1 and CDR2 from the germline V gene are SGHNT and YYREEE (reference sequence). CDR3 nucleotide sequence: TGTGCCAGCAGCCCCAATACGGGGGGAGATACGCAGTATTTT. It codes for CASSPNTGGDTQYF.

The V and J genes are TRBV5-1 and TRBJ2-6; possible D gene TRBD1, 5 bases. This CDR3 has 15 amino acids. Between the trimmed V and J ends, which lost 2 bases and 2 bases, there was a span of 8 bases. The germline gives CDR1 SGHRS, CDR2 YFSETQ. CDR3 amino acids: CASSLGRAGANVLTF. The CDR3 region has the DNA TGCGCCAGCAGCTTAGGCAGGGCTGGGGCCAACGTCCTGACTTTC.

The rearrangement links TRBV4-1 to TRBJ1-6; 8 nucleotides agree with TRBD1. V lost 2 bases and J lost 9; bases outside the gene matches: 6. CDR1 and CDR2 from the germline V gene are MGHRA and YSYEKL. This CDR3 region has 15 residues. The CDR3 DNA reads as TGCGCCAGCAGCCAAAGAGACAGGGGTAGTTCACCCCTCCACTTT. This sequence encodes CASSQRDRGSSPLHF.

The V call is TRBV13, the J call TRBJ2-2; a weak D match, TRBD2 (6 bases). The germline V gene has CDR1 PRHDT and CDR2 FYEKMQ (reference sequence). This CDR3 has 17 amino acids. The V end was cut by 5 bases, the J end by 0 bases, with 16 bases between. CDR3 coding DNA: TGTGCCAGCAGCCCCCCGGGACTCCTGGCGAACACCGGGGAGCTGTTTTTT. Translating it yields CASSPPGLLANTGELFF.

V gene TRBV9 combines with J gene TRBJ2-7, with a tentative D call TRBD1 (5 bases). The germline gives CDR1 SGDLS, CDR2 YYNGEE. This CDR3 has 15 residues. Trimming cost V 2 bases and J 0 bases, with 12 bases left between them. In nucleotides, the CDR3 is TGTGCCAGCAGCGTCACGACAGTGGCCTCCTACGAGCAGTACTTC. Translation gives CASSVTTVASYEQYF.

The V and J genes are TRBV4-3 and TRBJ2-1; 10 nucleotides line up with TRBD1. Germline assignment: CDR1 LGHNA and CDR2 YSLEER. The junction had 7 bases not matched to a gene; V was cut back by 4 bases and J by 7 bases. The CDR3 has 15 residues. The CDR3 sequence is CASSPDRGQRNEQFF. CDR3 sequence (DNA): TGCGCCAGCAGCCCTGACAGGGGGCAAAGGAATGAGCAGTTCTTC.

This sequence joins TRBV5-1 and TRBJ1-2, with D possibly being TRBD1 (6 bases). V was pared by 2 bases and J by 4 bases, with 9 bases between. Germline assignment: CDR1 SGHRS and CDR2 YFSETQ. The CDR3 extends over 13 amino acids. In nucleotides, the CDR3 is TGCGCCAGCAGCTTTGAGGACAGCTATGGCTACACCTTC. It encodes CASSFEDSYGYTF.

CDR3 sequence: CASQGTAQETQYF. CDR3 nucleotide sequence: TGTGCCTCCCAGGGGACAGCCCAAGAGACCCAGTACTTC. The chain has TRBV30 and TRBJ2-5, with TRBD1 matching over 7 bases. The V gene's germline CDR1 is GTSNPN and CDR2 SVGIG (reference sequence). V was clipped by 7 bases and J by 1 base; unmatched bases: 6. The CDR3 runs 13 residues.

The rearrangement links TRBV5-5 to TRBJ1-3; 8 bases fit TRBD1. The CDR3 is made up of 15 amino acids. V gave up 4 bases and J gave up 1 base; unmatched junction bases: 4. From germline, CDR1 is SGHKS and CDR2 YYEKEE (reference sequence). CDR3 coding DNA: TGTGCCAGCAGCCCTGGGACAGGATCTGGAAACACCATATATTTT. Translation: CASSPGTGSGNTIYF.